The clone carrying this T cell receptor beta chain was counted a single time. Profiled with immunoSEQ multiplex PCR; TCRdb holds only in-frame clones, not every one. Of 90,000 to 130,000 clones listed, roughly 89% were seen once; the top ten hold 15%. From germline, CDR1 is MDHEN and CDR2 SYDVKM. CDR3 length: 15 residues. V was pared by 7 bases and J by 3 bases, with 13 bases between. The data stem from a study of T cell responses to AZD1222 COVID-19 vaccine. This receptor was taken from an adult who received the AZD1222 COVID-19 vaccine. This sequence joins TRBV28 and TRBJ2-6; D is ambiguous. Sequenced here: peripheral blood, sampled 28 days after the second AZD1222 dose. The CDR3 region has the DNA TGTGCCAGCACCCCTCAGCCCGGTGGGGCCAACGTCCTGACTTTC. Protein sequence: CASTPQPGGANVLTF.